What follows are 26 T cell receptor beta chains derived from one specimen sequenced in a study of blood T cell repertoires in COVID-19 (TCRdb year 2020). Library generation was performed with the immunoSEQ multiplex PCR assay. Held by TCRdb, this immuneACCESS table contains in-frame sequences only and omits some clones. Under half of the omission traces to an unresolved V gene where checked; the cause of the rest is unknown. The sample table lists 200,000 to 250,000 clones, about 87% of them with a count of one. The ten biggest clones cover approximately 3.7% of the sample. The sequenced material came from PBMCs or T cells enriched from blood (not recorded which). The receptor set was obtained from a woman aged 25-40 years who had been exposed to COVID-19.

The V call is TRBV10-3, the J call TRBJ1-2, with TRBD1 as a possible D gene (5 bases). The CDR3 consists of 13 residues. CDR1 ENHRY and CDR2 SYGVKD come from the germline V gene. The V end was cut by 2 bases, the J end by 5 bases, with 9 bases between. DNA for the CDR3: TGTGCCATCAGTGAGGACGGACAATATGGCTACACCTTC. It translates to CAISEDGQYGYTF.

The CDR3 DNA sequence: TGTGCCTGGAGTAAGGGGCTGAACACTGAAGCTTTCTTT. Translated: CAWSKGLNTEAFF. V and J are TRBV30 and TRBJ1-1; TRBD1 is a possible D gene (5 bases). Trimming cost V 2 bases and J 0 bases, with 7 bases left between them. From germline, CDR1 is GTSNPN and CDR2 SVGIG (reference sequence). CDR3 length equals 13 residues.

The chain couples TRBV4-1 to TRBJ1-1; 8 nucleotides agree with TRBD1. In germline, CDR1 is MGHRA, CDR2 YSYEKL. The CDR3 contains 15 residues. V shed 1 base, J shed 5 bases, and the junction held 6 bases outside the gene matches. CDR3 region: CASSQGQGRVTEAFF. For the CDR3, the DNA is TGCGCCAGCAGCCAAGGACAGGGGCGAGTGACTGAAGCTTTCTTT.

The rearrangement joins TRBV30 to TRBJ1-3; D call uncertain. Germline V CDR1 and CDR2: GTSNPN, SVGIG (reference sequence). The CDR3 is 13 amino acids. With 4 bases removed from V and 4 bases from J, the gap between germline ends came to 11 bases. The CDR3 here is CAWNSLAGNTIYF. The CDR3 bases are TGTGCCTGGAACTCCCTTGCGGGAAACACCATATATTTT. The variable domain in full, completed from reference TRBV30 and TRBJ1-3, reads SQTIHQWPATLVQPVGSPLSLECTVEGTSNPNLYWYRQAAGRGLQLLFYSVGIGQISSEVPQNLSASRPQDRQFILSSKKLLLSDSGFYLCAWNSLAGNTIYFGEGSWLTVV.

V is TRBV4-1 and J is TRBJ2-1; maybe TRBD2 (5 bases). Trimming cost V 4 bases and J 8 bases, with 15 bases left between them. The CDR3 extends over 14 amino acids. CDR1 and CDR2 from the germline V gene are MGHRA and YSYEKL. CDR3 bases: TGCGCCAGCAGCCGGTCGGAGGCTTACTATGAGCAGTTCTTC. It is translated as CASSRSEAYYEQFF.

The chain couples TRBV28 to TRBJ2-2, with D tentatively TRBD1 (5 bases). From germline, CDR1 is MDHEN and CDR2 SYDVKM. The ends were cut back, 2 bases at V and 3 bases at J, with 7 bases in the middle. The CDR3 extends over 14 amino acids. CDR3 in amino acids: CASSLRGYTGELFF. In DNA form, the CDR3 reads TGTGCCAGCAGTTTAAGGGGTTACACCGGGGAGCTGTTTTTT.

In its sample, this clone was seen once. V is TRBV10-3 and J is TRBJ2-1; TRBD1 matches 7 bases. V dropped 6 bases and J dropped 8; count of bases not matched to a gene: 13. The germline CDR1 and CDR2 sequences are ENHRY and SYGVKD. The CDR3 is 15 residues long. The chain's CDR3 is CAIRETGNGKDEQFF. In DNA form, the CDR3 reads TGTGCCATCAGAGAGACAGGGAACGGGAAGGATGAGCAGTTCTTC.

This clone was seen more than once but under ten times. J is TRBJ2-5 and V is TRBV5-1; no definite D call. V was cut by 2 bases and J by 1 base, with 6 bases left in between. Germline assignment: CDR1 SGHRS and CDR2 YFSETQ. The CDR3 runs to 13 residues. The CDR3 sequence is CASSFSLQETQYF. CDR3 sequence (DNA): TGCGCCAGCAGCTTCTCCCTCCAAGAGACCCAGTACTTC.

The chain couples TRBV9 to TRBJ2-5; the D gene is possibly TRBD1 (5 bases). V was clipped by 0 bases and J by 1 base, with 13 bases between them. The length of the CDR3 is 16 residues. Germline assignment: CDR1 SGDLS and CDR2 YYNGEE. Here the CDR3 reads CASSVANRHTQETQYF. CDR3 sequence (DNA): TGTGCCAGCAGCGTAGCTAACAGGCATACCCAAGAGACCCAGTACTTC.

The chain joins TRBV19 to TRBJ2-5, with 7 bases that match TRBD2. V lost 6 bases, J lost 1 base, and 5 bases stayed unmatched. Germline V gene lookup returns CDR1 LNHDA and CDR2 SQIVND (reference sequence). CDR3 size: 14 residues. The CDR3 sequence: CASSSGALQETQYF. DNA of the CDR3: TGTGCCAGTAGCAGCGGGGCCCTCCAAGAGACCCAGTACTTC. The full variable domain, with the rest looked up from reference TRBV19 and TRBJ2-5, is DGGITQSPKYLFRKEGQNVTLSCEQNLNHDAMYWYRQDPGQGLRLIYYSQIVNDFQKGDIAEGYSVSREKKESFPLTVTSAQKNPTAFYLCASSSGALQETQYFGPGTRLLVL.

The genes are TRBV18 and TRBJ2-7; D is ambiguous. V was trimmed by 3 bases and J by 5 bases, leaving 11 bases between them. The CDR3 extends over 13 amino acids. CDR1 is KGHSH, CDR2 LQKENI, per germline. CDR3 bases: TGTGCCAGCTCACCGGGTAGACTCCACGAGCAGTACTTC. It is translated as CASSPGRLHEQYF. Full variable domain (missing parts from reference TRBV18 and TRBJ2-7): NAGVMQNPRHLVRRRGQEARLRCSPMKGHSHVYWYRQLPEEGLKFMVYLQKENIIDESGMPKERFSAEFPKEGPSILRIQQVVRGDSAAYFCASSPGRLHEQYFGPGTRLTVT.

The CDR3 bases are TGTGCCAGCAGTGCGGGACAGGGAGACTATGGCTACACCTTC. Residues: CASSAGQGDYGYTF. The genes are TRBV9 and TRBJ1-2; the match to TRBD1 covers 9 bases. Losses at the gene ends were 5 bases for V and 3 bases for J; bases not matched to a gene: 5. This CDR3 region has 14 residues. CDR1 SGDLS and CDR2 YYNGEE come from the germline V gene.

The V and J genes are TRBV28 and TRBJ1-4; TRBD1 matches at 8 bases. CDR3 length equals 15 residues. Trimming removed 3 bases from V and 3 bases from J; junction bases left unmatched: 3. Germline-derived CDR1 and CDR2 are MDHEN and SYDVKM. The CDR3 DNA sequence: TGTGCCAGCAGTTTTCAACAGGGGGCTAATGAAAAACTGTTTTTT. This gives the protein CASSFQQGANEKLFF.

The V call is TRBV19, the J call TRBJ1-4; D gene ambiguous. This CDR3 region has 13 residues. Trimming shortened V by 7 bases and J by 7 bases, and 13 bases separated the two germline ends. Germline V gene lookup returns CDR1 LNHDA and CDR2 SQIVND (reference sequence). CDR3 in DNA: TGTGCCAGTACCCCCATGGCGGGTGAAAAACTGTTTTTT. Its translation is CASTPMAGEKLFF.

CDR3 residues: CASSFGQGLDGYTF. In DNA form, the CDR3 reads TGTGCCAGCAGCTTTGGGCAGGGACTTGATGGCTACACCTTC. V and J are TRBV5-6 and TRBJ1-2, with a possible D match to TRBD1 (5 bases). Trimming cost V 2 bases and J 6 bases, with 14 bases left between them. This CDR3 contains 14 residues. Germline CDR1 and CDR2: SGHDT and YYEEEE.

This chain uses TRBV30 with TRBJ2-1; 7 nucleotides line up with TRBD2. The CDR3 has 14 amino acids. Trimming removed 4 bases from V and 7 bases from J; junction bases left unmatched: 10. Per the germline V gene, CDR1 is GTSNPN and CDR2 is SVGIG (reference sequence). The CDR3 sequence: CAWNLGLVRNEQFF. CDR3 nucleotide sequence: TGTGCCTGGAACCTCGGACTAGTCAGGAATGAGCAGTTCTTC.

The V and J genes are TRBV18 and TRBJ1-4, with a tentative D call TRBD1 (6 bases). The CDR3 is 15 amino acids. The germline V and J ends were trimmed by 4 bases and 0 bases, with 9 bases remaining between them. From germline, CDR1 is KGHSH and CDR2 LQKENI. CDR3 sequence reads: CASSRDTPTNEKLFF. CDR3 DNA sequence: TGTGCCAGCTCACGGGACACCCCAACTAATGAAAAACTGTTTTTT. Based on the CDR3 plus reference TRBV18 and TRBJ1-4, the full variable domain is NAGVMQNPRHLVRRRGQEARLRCSPMKGHSHVYWYRQLPEEGLKFMVYLQKENIIDESGMPKERFSAEFPKEGPSILRIQQVVRGDSAAYFCASSRDTPTNEKLFFGSGTQLSVL.

The chain joins TRBV10-1 to TRBJ2-3, with 7 positions matching TRBD1. This CDR3 comprises 14 residues. The germline CDR1 and CDR2 sequences are WNHNN and SYGVQD (reference sequence). With V trimmed by 2 bases and J by 8 bases, 7 bases remained unmatched. This chain's CDR3 is CASSEVTGFSTQYF. CDR3 DNA sequence: TGCGCCAGCAGTGAGGTGACAGGGTTTAGTACGCAGTATTTT.

The chain combines TRBV5-1 with TRBJ2-1; 11 bases line up with TRBD2. The CDR3 runs to 14 residues. The V segment lost 4 bases and the J segment 5 bases; nucleotides outside the gene matches: 2. Per germline, CDR1 SGHRS and CDR2 YFSETQ. The CDR3 nucleotides read TGCGCCAGCAGCGCGGGACTAGCGGACAATGAGCAGTTCTTC. It specifies CASSAGLADNEQFF.

In nucleotides, the CDR3 is TGTGCCAGCAGCGAGTGGGGGAGGGGTGTAGAGACCCAGTACTTC. This encodes CASSEWGRGVETQYF. The J gene is TRBJ2-5, the V gene TRBV9; 7 bases map to TRBD2. The CDR3 is 15 amino acids. V was pared by 3 bases and J by 4 bases, with 9 bases of the junction left unmatched. The germline gives CDR1 SGDLS, CDR2 YYNGEE.

The rearrangement uses TRBV19 and TRBJ1-2; D call uncertain. Trimming left V 0 bases short and J 5 bases short, with 10 bases between. Germline CDR1 is LNHDA and CDR2 is SQIVND (reference sequence). The length of the CDR3 is 14 residues. For the CDR3, the DNA is TGTGCCAGTAGTATAGATCGCAGAAAGTATGGCTACACCTTC. Its translation is CASSIDRRKYGYTF.

In its sample, this clone was seen a few times. The chain links TRBV5-4 to TRBJ2-5; 11 nucleotides agree with TRBD2. After removal of 2 bases from V and 4 bases from J, the junction contained 4 bases not matched to a gene. The V gene's germline CDR1 is SGHNT and CDR2 YYREEE (reference sequence). The CDR3 totals 15 residues. In nucleotides, the CDR3 is TGTGCCAGCAGCTTACTAGCGGGAGTGGGAGAGACCCAGTACTTC. Residues: CASSLLAGVGETQYF.

Only a few counts were recorded for this clone. The gene calls are TRBV5-1 and TRBJ2-7; a possible D gene is TRBD1 (5 bases). V lost 0 bases to trimming and J lost 0 bases, with 16 bases between them. The CDR3 consists of 17 residues. Germline V gene sequence: CDR1 SGHRS, CDR2 YFSETQ. The CDR3 protein is CASSLAVDSLFSYEQYF. The CDR3 region has the DNA TGCGCCAGCAGCTTGGCCGTCGACAGTCTATTCTCCTACGAGCAGTACTTC.

The V and J genes are TRBV5-1 and TRBJ1-4; no reliable D call. Trimming took off 0 bases at V and 1 base at J, with 7 bases between the two ends. The CDR3 contains 15 residues. The germline gives CDR1 SGHRS, CDR2 YFSETQ. The CDR3 loop is CASSLGAGTNEKLFF. The CDR3 coding sequence is TGCGCCAGCAGCTTGGGAGCCGGAACTAATGAAAAACTGTTTTTT. Supplemented by reference TRBV5-1 and TRBJ1-4, the full variable domain reads KAGVTQTPRYLIKTRGQQVTLSCSPISGHRSVSWYQQTPGQGLQFLFEYFSETQRNKGNFPGRFSGRQFSNSRSEMNVSTLELGDSALYLCASSLGAGTNEKLFFGSGTQLSVL.

This sequence joins TRBV3-1 (or the pseudogene TRBV3-2) and TRBJ2-4; 14 bases fit TRBD2. CDR1 is LGHDT, CDR2 YNNKEL, per germline (reference sequence). There are 17 residues in the CDR3. Trimming cost V 4 bases and J 3 bases; bases outside gene matches: 5. In DNA, the CDR3 is TGTGCCAGCAGCCCGGGACTAGCGGGAGCGGACAAAAACATTCAGTACTTC. The encoded protein is CASSPGLAGADKNIQYF.

The J gene is TRBJ2-4, the V gene TRBV5-4; 10 bases align to TRBD2. The V segment lost 3 bases and the J segment 8 bases; nucleotides outside the gene matches: 8. The CDR3 covers 15 residues. CDR1 and CDR2 from the germline V gene are SGHNT and YYREEE (reference sequence). The DNA for the CDR3 is TGTGCCAGCAGCTCCTGGGCTAGCGGGAGTGACATTCAGTACTTC. Translating gives CASSSWASGSDIQYF.